This entry concerns a single TCR beta chain. Its antigen remains undetermined. Base qualities are missing; no much larger clone stands one base away. The sample is drawn from a study of blood T cell repertoires in COVID-19 (dated by TCRdb to 2018 to 2021). About the study as a whole: Collaborator samples came from the United States, Italy and Spain and covered acute and convalescent phases of COVID-19. The prospective study material was composed of cDNA or gDNA derived from T cells, B-cell-depleted T cells, or PBMCs. Subjects who had been exposed to COVID-19, were actively infected with it, or had recovered from it provided the deeply sampled blood TCRbeta repertoires that made up the dataset. The repertoires were made available in a free public database intended to serve as a resource for research on the immune response to SARS-CoV-2. The samples were drawn from two sources: the first 160 participants of the ongoing ImmuneRACE study, and 1,000 to 1,500 subjects contributed by 6 global collaborators. Sample metadata almost always included a de-identified subject ID, COVID-19 status, age in years and sex. Where available, HLA class I and class II types were taken from metadata supplied by the sample provider and were not determined by assay-based typing.

Findings and caveats that apply to the study as a whole: Clinical and demographic metadata were provided uncurated, with the amount varying by source and participant.

Collaborating institutions collected whole blood in K2EDTA tubes following their own protocols. For TCRbeta analysis, collaborators shipped samples in one of three forms: frozen whole blood, isolated PBMCs, or DNA extracted from either of those sample types. TCRbeta CDR3 regions were amplified from genomic DNA using the immunoSEQ Assay, a bias-controlled multiplex PCR. The study's own analysis went as follows. Within the assay, amplification of reference gene primers was used to estimate how many nucleated cells each sample contained. Sequence reads were collapsed and filtered to measure the absolute abundance of every unique TCRbeta CDR3 rearrangement. For each sample, productive Simpson clonality was calculated as the square root of Simpson's diversity index over productive rearrangements. TCRdb provides this immuneACCESS table in a form limited to in-frame rearrangements. Some clones are lacking; in checked studies, under half of them reflect an unresolved V gene, and why the rest are absent is not known. The V and J calls and clone size come from that table; D and trimming were worked out from the DNA. This sample has approximately 270,000 clones in its table, and around 83% of those were observed once. About 9% of the sample belongs to the ten largest clones.

Measured from the cysteine to the phenylalanine, the CDR3 is 16 residues long. Only the CDR3 region is kept as DNA, spanning 48 bases read in frame from base 1. CDR1 SGHVS and CDR2 FNYEAQ were looked up in the germline V gene. Ends trimmed: V by 4 bases, J by 6 bases; bases unmatched to a gene: 11. Sequencing input: peripheral blood. The clonotype was recovered from a man older than 75 with acute or convalescent COVID-19. The chain is encoded by TRBV7-6 joined to TRBJ2-2, and TRBD1 matches 7 of the central bases. The CDR3 protein: CASSSRDSRSSGELFF. The DNA sequence is given as TGTGCCAGCAGCTCAAGGGACAGTCGAAGCTCCGGGGAGCTGTTTTTT.